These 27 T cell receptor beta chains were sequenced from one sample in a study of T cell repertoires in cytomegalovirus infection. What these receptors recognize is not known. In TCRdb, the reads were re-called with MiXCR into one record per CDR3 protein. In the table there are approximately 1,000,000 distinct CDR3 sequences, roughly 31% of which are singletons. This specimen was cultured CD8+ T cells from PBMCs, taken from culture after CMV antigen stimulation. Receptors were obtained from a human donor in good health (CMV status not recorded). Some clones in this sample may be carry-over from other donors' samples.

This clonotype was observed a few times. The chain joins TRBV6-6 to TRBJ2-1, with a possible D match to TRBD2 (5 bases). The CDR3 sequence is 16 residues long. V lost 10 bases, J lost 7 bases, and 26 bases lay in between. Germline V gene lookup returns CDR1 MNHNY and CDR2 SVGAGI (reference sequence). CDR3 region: CAILEGRPEERNEQFF. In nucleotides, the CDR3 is TGTGCCATCCTAGAAGGCCGACCCGAAGAGCGGAATGAGCAGTTCTTC.

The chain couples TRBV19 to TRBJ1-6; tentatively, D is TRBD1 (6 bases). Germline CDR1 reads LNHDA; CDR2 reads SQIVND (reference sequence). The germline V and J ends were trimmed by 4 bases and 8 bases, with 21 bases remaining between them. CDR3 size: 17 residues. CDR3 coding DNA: TGTGCCAGTAGTACCCCCCTCTTCGGGGGCAGGGATTCACCCCTCCACTTT. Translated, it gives CASSTPLFGGRDSPLHF.

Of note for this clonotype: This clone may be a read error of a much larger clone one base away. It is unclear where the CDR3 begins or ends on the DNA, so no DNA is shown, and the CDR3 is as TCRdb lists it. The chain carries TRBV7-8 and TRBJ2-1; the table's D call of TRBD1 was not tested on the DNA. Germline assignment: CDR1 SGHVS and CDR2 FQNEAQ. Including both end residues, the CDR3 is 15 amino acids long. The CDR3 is CASSVGQGAHNEEFF.

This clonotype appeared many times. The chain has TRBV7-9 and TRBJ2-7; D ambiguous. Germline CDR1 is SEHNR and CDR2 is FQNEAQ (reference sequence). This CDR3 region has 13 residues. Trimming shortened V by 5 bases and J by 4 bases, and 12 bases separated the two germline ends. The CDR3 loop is CASSPKDGYEQYV. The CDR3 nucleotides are TGTGCCAGCAGCCCCAAGGACGGTTACGAGCAGTACGTC.

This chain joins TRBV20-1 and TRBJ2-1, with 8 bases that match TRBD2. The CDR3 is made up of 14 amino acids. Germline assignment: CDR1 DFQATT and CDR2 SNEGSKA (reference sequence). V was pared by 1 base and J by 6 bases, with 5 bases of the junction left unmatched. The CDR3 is CSARGAGGRNEQFF. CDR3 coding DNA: TGCAGTGCTAGAGGGGCGGGGGGACGCAATGAGCAGTTCTTC.

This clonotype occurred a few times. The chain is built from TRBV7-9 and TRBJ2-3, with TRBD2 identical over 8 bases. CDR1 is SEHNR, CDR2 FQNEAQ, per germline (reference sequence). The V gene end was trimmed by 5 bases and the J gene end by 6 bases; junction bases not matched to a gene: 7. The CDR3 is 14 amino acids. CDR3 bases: TGTGCCAGCAGCGGCCCGGGGGGGTCGGATACGCAGTATTTT. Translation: CASSGPGGSDTQYF. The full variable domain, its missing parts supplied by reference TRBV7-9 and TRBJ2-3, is DTGVSQNPRHKITKRGQNVTFRCDPISEHNRLYWYRQTLGQGPEFLTYFQNEAQLEKSRLLSDRFSAERPKGSFSTLEIQRTEQGDSAMYLCASSGPGGSDTQYFGPGTRLTVL.

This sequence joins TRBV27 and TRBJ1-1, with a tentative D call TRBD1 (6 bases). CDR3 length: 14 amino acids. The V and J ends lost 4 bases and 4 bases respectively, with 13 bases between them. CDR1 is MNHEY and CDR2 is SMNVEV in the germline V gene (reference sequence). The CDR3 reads CASSYGTLATEAFF. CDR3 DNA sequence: TGTGCCAGCAGTTACGGGACATTGGCCACTGAAGCTTTCTTT.

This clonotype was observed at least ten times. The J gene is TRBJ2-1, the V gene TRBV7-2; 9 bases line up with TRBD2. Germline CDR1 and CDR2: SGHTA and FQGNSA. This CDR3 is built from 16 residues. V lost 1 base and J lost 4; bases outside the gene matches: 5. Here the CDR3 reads CASSLVTSGLYNEQFF. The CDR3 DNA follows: TGTGCCAGCAGCTTAGTAACTAGCGGGTTATACAATGAGCAGTTCTTC.

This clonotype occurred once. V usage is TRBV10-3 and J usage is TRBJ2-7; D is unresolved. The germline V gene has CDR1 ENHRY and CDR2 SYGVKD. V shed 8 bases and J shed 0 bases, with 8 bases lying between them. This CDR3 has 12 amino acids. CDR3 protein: CAIGLASYEQYF. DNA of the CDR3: TGTGCCATCGGCCTCGCCTCCTACGAGCAGTACTTC.

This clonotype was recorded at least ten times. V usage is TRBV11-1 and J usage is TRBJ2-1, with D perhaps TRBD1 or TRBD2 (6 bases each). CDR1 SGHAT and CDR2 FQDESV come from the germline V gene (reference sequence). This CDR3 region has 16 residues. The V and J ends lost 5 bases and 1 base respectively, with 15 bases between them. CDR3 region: CASSLWGAGSYNEQFF. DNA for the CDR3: TGTGCCAGCAGCCTCTGGGGGGCCGGTTCCTACAATGAGCAGTTCTTC.

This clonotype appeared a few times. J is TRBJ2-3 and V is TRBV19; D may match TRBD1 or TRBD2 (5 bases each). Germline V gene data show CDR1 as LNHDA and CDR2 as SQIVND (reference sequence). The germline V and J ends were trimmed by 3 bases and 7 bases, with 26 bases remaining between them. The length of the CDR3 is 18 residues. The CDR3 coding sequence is TGTGCCAGTAGTATCACTCCGGGGCCGAGACGGAGGCGTCATACGCAGTATTTT. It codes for CASSITPGPRRRRHTQYF. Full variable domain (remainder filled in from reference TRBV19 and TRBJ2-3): DGGITQSPKYLFRKEGQNVTLSCEQNLNHDAMYWYRQDPGQGLRLIYYSQIVNDFQKGDIAEGYSVSREKKESFPLTVTSAQKNPTAFYLCASSITPGPRRRRHTQYFGPGTRLTVL.

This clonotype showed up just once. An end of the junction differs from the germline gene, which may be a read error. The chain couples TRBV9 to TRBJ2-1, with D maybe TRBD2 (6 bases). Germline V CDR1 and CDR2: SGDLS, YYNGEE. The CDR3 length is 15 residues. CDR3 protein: CASSTGTVSYNEQFF. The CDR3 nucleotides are TGTGCCAGCAGCACCGGGACTGTCTCCTACAATGAGCAGTTTTTC.

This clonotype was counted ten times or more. The CDR3 reads CASSSPGPHPGNIQYF. CDR3 sequence (DNA): TGTGCCAGCAGCTCGCCGGGGCCTCACCCGGGGAACATTCAGTACTTC. The chain is built from TRBV7-9 and TRBJ2-4, with D tentatively TRBD1 or TRBD2 (5 bases each). The CDR3 sequence is 16 residues long. Trimming removed 4 bases at V and 7 bases at J, with 20 bases between. Germline lookup yields CDR1 SEHNR and CDR2 FQNEAQ (reference sequence).

The CDR3 reads CASSLGRRGNTEAFF. As DNA, the CDR3 is TGTGCCAGCAGCTTAGGGAGGAGGGGGAACACTGAAGCTTTCTTT. The genes are TRBV7-6 and TRBJ1-1; tentative D call: TRBD1 (5 bases). The germline gives CDR1 SGHVS, CDR2 FNYEAQ. The CDR3 covers 15 residues. V gave up 1 base and J gave up 1 base, with 10 bases separating them.

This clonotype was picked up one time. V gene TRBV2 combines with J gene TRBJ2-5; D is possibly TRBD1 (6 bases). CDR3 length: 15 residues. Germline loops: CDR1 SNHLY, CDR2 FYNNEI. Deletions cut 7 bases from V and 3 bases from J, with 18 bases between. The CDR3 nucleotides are TGTGCCAGCAAGATGGGGGCAGCTGTGAAAGAGACCCAGTACTTC. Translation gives CASKMGAAVKETQYF.

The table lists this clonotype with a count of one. This CDR3 reads CATSDRDTQYF. The DNA for the CDR3 is TGTGCCACCAGTGATAGGGATACGCAGTATTTT. This chain uses TRBV24-1 with TRBJ2-3, with D unclear. CDR3 size: 11 residues. V was pared by 3 bases and J by 6 bases, with 3 bases between. Germline V gene data show CDR1 as KGHDR and CDR2 as SFDVKD.

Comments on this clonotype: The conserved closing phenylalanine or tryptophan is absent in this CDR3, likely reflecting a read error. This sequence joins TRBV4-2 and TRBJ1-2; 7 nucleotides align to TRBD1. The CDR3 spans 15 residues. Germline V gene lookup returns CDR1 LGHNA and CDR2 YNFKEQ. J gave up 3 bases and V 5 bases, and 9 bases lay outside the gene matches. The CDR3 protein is CASSNPRDSYYGYTC. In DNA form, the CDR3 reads TGTGCCAGCAGCAACCCCCGGGACAGCTACTATGGCTACACCTGC.

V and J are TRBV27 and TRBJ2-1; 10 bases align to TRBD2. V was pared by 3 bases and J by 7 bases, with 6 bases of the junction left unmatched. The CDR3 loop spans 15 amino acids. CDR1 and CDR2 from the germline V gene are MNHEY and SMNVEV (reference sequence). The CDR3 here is CASSFGAGGGNEQFF. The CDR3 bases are TGTGCCAGCAGTTTCGGAGCGGGGGGGGGAAATGAGCAGTTCTTC.

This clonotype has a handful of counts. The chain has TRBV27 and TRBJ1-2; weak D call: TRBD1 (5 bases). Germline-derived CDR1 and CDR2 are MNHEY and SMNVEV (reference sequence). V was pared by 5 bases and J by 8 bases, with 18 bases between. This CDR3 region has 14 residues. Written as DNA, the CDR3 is TGTGCCAGCAGTCCCCGGGGATCAGGGAAGGGCTACACCTTC. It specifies CASSPRGSGKGYTF.

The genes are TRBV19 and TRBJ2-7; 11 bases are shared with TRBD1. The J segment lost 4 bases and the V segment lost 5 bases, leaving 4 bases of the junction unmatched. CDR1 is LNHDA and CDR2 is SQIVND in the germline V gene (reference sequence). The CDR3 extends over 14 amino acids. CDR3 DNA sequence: TGTGCCAGTAGTCGGGACAGGGGGTTGTACGAGCAGTACTTC. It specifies CASSRDRGLYEQYF.

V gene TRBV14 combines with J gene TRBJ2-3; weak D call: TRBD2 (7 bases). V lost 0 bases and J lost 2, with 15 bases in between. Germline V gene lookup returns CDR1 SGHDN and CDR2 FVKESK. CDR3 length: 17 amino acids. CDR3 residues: CASSQEGGGAPTDTQYF. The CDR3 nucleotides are TGTGCCAGCAGCCAAGAGGGCGGGGGCGCCCCCACAGATACGCAGTATTTT.

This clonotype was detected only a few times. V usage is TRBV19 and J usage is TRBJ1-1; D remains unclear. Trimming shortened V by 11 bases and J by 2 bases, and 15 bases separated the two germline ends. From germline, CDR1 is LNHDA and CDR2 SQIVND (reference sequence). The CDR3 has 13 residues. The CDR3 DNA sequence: TGTGCCTCAAGCTGGACTACCAACACTGAAGCTTTCTTT. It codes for CASSWTTNTEAFF.

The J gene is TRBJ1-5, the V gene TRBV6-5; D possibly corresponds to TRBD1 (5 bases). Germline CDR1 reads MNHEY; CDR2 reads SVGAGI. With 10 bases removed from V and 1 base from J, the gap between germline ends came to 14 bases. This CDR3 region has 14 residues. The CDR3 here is CATSPYRSNQPQHF. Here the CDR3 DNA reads TGTGCCACCTCCCCGTACAGGAGCAATCAGCCCCAGCATTTT.

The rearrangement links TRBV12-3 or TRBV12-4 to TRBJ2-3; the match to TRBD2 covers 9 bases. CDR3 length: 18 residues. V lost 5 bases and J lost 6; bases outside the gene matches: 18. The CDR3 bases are TGTGCCAGCAGTCTCAGCGGGGGGCCTCGGGACAATAGGGATACGCAGTATTTT. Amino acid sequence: CASSLSGGPRDNRDTQYF.

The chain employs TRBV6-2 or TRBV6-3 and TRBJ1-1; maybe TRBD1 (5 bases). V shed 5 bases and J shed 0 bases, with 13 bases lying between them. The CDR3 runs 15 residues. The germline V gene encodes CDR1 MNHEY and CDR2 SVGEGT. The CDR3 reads CASSIYDRLNTEAFF. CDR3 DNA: TGTGCCAGCAGTATTTACGACAGACTGAACACTGAAGCTTTCTTT.

This CDR3 is CATPTGGLSSGNTIYF. The DNA for the CDR3 is TGTGCCACCCCCACGGGGGGCCTGAGCTCTGGAAACACCATATATTTT. The rearrangement joins TRBV2 to TRBJ1-3; perhaps TRBD1 as D (6 bases). There are 16 residues in the CDR3. Germline-derived CDR1 and CDR2 are SNHLY and FYNNEI. The V end lost 10 bases, the J end lost 0 bases, and 19 bases lay between the germline ends. Together with reference TRBV2 and TRBJ1-3, the CDR3 gives the full variable domain: EPEVTQTPSHQVTQMGQEVILRCVPISNHLYFYWYRQILGQKVEFLVSFYNNEISEKSEIFDDQFSVERPDGSNFTLKIRSTKLEDSAMYFCATPTGGLSSGNTIYFGEGSWLTVV.

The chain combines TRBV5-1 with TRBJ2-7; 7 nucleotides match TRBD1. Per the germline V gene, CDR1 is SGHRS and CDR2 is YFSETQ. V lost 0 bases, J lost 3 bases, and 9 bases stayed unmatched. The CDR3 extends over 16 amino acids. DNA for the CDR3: TGCGCCAGCAGCTTGGGACAGGGAAGGGCTAACTACGAGCAGTACTTC. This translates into CASSLGQGRANYEQYF.